This note documents a single TCR beta chain sequence. V dropped 4 bases and J dropped 2 bases, with 15 bases sitting between them. The CDR3 spans 16 residues. The germline V gene has CDR1 LNHDA and CDR2 SQIVND (reference sequence). The sample is drawn from a study of blood T cell repertoires in COVID-19. The table came from immunoSEQ multiplex PCR; TCRdb's copy has only in-frame clones and leaves some out. The sample contains just under 300,000 clones, about 88% of which appear only once. The chain combines TRBV19 with TRBJ1-5; D not certain. This TCR derives from a man in his sixties or seventies with acute or convalescent COVID-19. Sequencing was done on a sample of peripheral blood. CDR3 residues: CASSRITGDRNQPQHF. Here the CDR3 DNA reads TGTGCCAGTAGTAGAATCACCGGGGATCGCAATCAGCCCCAGCATTTT.